One and the same sample provided the 30 T cell receptor beta chains below, sequenced in a study of radiation and T cells in renal cell carcinoma. The time point is: blood 2 weeks post-SBRT. Stated treatment: 15 Gy SBRT to primary tumor, nephrectomy 4 weeks later. Some clones are missing from TCRdb's copy, which holds only in-frame ones; the method was immunoSEQ multiplex PCR. This repertoire shows about 26,000 clones, over 70% found once; its top ten account for roughly 30%. Sequences were derived from blood, sampled from a patient whose treatment included radiotherapy and nephrectomy. Receptor source: a man between 60 and 75 years old with renal cell carcinoma.

The chain uses TRBV6-4 and TRBJ2-3, with TRBD2 matching over 8 bases. This CDR3 is 15 amino acids long. The V gene's germline CDR1 is MRHNA and CDR2 SNTAGT. V dropped 2 bases and J dropped 5; count of bases not matched to a gene: 6. As DNA, the CDR3 is TGTGCCAGCAGTGACCGAGCGGGAGTGGGAGATACGCAGTATTTT. Amino acids: CASSDRAGVGDTQYF.

CDR3 region: CASSLGSSVGYNEQFF. The CDR3, as DNA: TGTGCCAGCAGCTTGGGGAGTTCGGTCGGCTACAATGAGCAGTTCTTC. The chain has TRBV5-4 and TRBJ2-1, with D unresolved. Germline-derived CDR1 and CDR2 are SGHNT and YYREEE (reference sequence). V was pared by 0 bases and J by 3 bases, with 13 bases between. The CDR3 has 16 amino acids.

This chain links TRBV7-2 with TRBJ2-7; no reliable D call. This CDR3 is 13 amino acids long. Trimming shortened V by 3 bases and J by 6 bases, and 12 bases separated the two germline ends. Germline V gene lookup returns CDR1 SGHTA and CDR2 FQGNSA. The CDR3 DNA reads TGTGCCAGCAGCTTTGACCCCTCTCTCGAGCAGTACTTC. Translated: CASSFDPSLEQYF.

The rearrangement joins TRBV5-1 to TRBJ2-3; 8 bases are shared with TRBD1. The CDR3 totals 14 residues. Germline-derived CDR1 and CDR2 are SGHRS and YFSETQ. Trimming took 3 bases from V and 6 from J; bases not matched to a gene: 6. The CDR3 coding sequence is TGCGCCAGCAGCTCGACAGGGGCGACGGATACGCAGTATTTT. This encodes CASSSTGATDTQYF.

The chain employs TRBV11-2 and TRBJ2-7, with a weak D call TRBD2 (5 bases). CDR1 is SGHAT, CDR2 FQNNGV, per germline. This CDR3 has 12 amino acids. V was clipped by 1 base and J by 6 bases, with 7 bases between them. The CDR3 DNA reads TGTGCCAGCAGCTTAGGACTAACCGAGCAGTACTTC. This encodes CASSLGLTEQYF. Full variable domain (rest looked up from reference TRBV11-2 and TRBJ2-7): EAGVAQSPRYKIIEKRQSVAFWCNPISGHATLYWYQQILGQGPKLLIQFQNNGVVDDSQLPKDRFSAERLKGVDSTLKIQPAKLEDSAVYLCASSLGLTEQYFGPGTRLTVT.

The chain links TRBV19 to TRBJ1-2; D not resolved. Looked up from germline, CDR1 is LNHDA and CDR2 is SQIVND (reference sequence). Trimming removed 7 bases at V and 3 bases at J, with 15 bases between. This CDR3 is 14 amino acids long. This CDR3 reads CASTPMGSDYGYTF. The CDR3, as DNA: TGTGCCAGTACCCCGATGGGGTCTGACTATGGCTACACCTTC.

This chain uses TRBV4-1 with TRBJ1-4, with a weak D call TRBD1 (5 bases). V lost 2 bases and J 8 bases, leaving 12 bases between the germline ends. Per the germline V gene, CDR1 is MGHRA and CDR2 is YSYEKL. This CDR3 is 14 amino acids long. CDR3 sequence (DNA): TGCGCCAGCAGCCAATCGGACCGGGGGGAAAAACTGTTTTTT. It yields the protein CASSQSDRGEKLFF.

The chain is built from TRBV21-1 and TRBJ2-3; TRBD1 is the table's D call, not checked against the DNA. TRBV21-1 is labeled a pseudogene. The CDR3 contains 17 residues. The CDR3 region has the DNA TGTGCCAGCAGCAAACGGCCAGGGACAGTTAGAATGGATACGCAGTATTTT. Translated: CASSKRPGTVRMDTQYF.

A single count supports this clone. The chain couples TRBV12-5 to TRBJ2-7; 9 bases map to TRBD2. The CDR3 is made up of 14 amino acids. V shed 6 bases and J 3 bases; nucleotides not matched to a gene: 6. Germline V lookup: CDR1 LGHNT, CDR2 FRNRAP. The CDR3 loop reads CASGNSGSVYEQYF. DNA of the CDR3: TGTGCTAGTGGCAATAGCGGGAGTGTCTACGAGCAGTACTTC.

CDR3: CASSFQVMRGYTF. CDR3 DNA: TGTGCCAGCAGCTTCCAGGTGATGCGTGGCTACACCTTC. This rearrangement joins TRBV11-2 to TRBJ1-2; D gene uncertain. Per the germline V gene, CDR1 is SGHAT and CDR2 is FQNNGV. Trimming pared 3 bases from V and 7 bases from J, leaving 12 bases between. The CDR3 has 13 amino acids.

CDR3 protein: CASSLGTSGIYEQYF. CDR3 nucleotide sequence: TGTGCCAGCAGCTTAGGGACTAGCGGGATCTACGAGCAGTACTTC. The V and J genes are TRBV7-2 and TRBJ2-7; 12 bases are a match to TRBD2. V shed 1 base and J 3 bases; nucleotides not matched to a gene: 1. The V gene's germline CDR1 is SGHTA and CDR2 FQGNSA. The CDR3 is 15 residues long. Full variable domain (missing parts from reference TRBV7-2 and TRBJ2-7): GAGVSQSPSNKVTEKGKDVELRCDPISGHTALYWYRQSLGQGLEFLIYFQGNSAPDKSGLPSDRFSAERTGGSVSTLTIQRTQQEDSAVYLCASSLGTSGIYEQYFGPGTRLTVT.

The rearrangement joins TRBV27 to TRBJ1-1; 7 bases map to TRBD1. V lost 3 bases to trimming and J lost 0 bases; unmatched junction nucleotides: 7. The CDR3 sequence is 16 residues long. The germline V gene has CDR1 MNHEY and CDR2 SMNVEV (reference sequence). The CDR3: CASSFYLGTVNTEAFF. DNA for the CDR3: TGTGCCAGCAGTTTCTACCTTGGGACAGTGAACACTGAAGCTTTCTTT.

This sequence joins TRBV5-4 and TRBJ1-1; 7 nucleotides agree with TRBD1. The CDR3 runs to 14 residues. The J segment lost 4 bases and the V segment lost 3 bases, leaving 6 bases of the junction unmatched. CDR1 is SGHNT, CDR2 YYREEE, per germline (reference sequence). The DNA of the CDR3 is TGTGCCAGCAGCTCGACAAACAGGGGCACTGAAGCTTTCTTT. This sequence encodes CASSSTNRGTEAFF.

The V gene is TRBV5-1, the J gene TRBJ1-2, with 10 bases matching TRBD1. Germline-derived CDR1 and CDR2 are SGHRS and YFSETQ. V was pared by 4 bases and J by 1 base, with 7 bases of the junction left unmatched. The CDR3 runs to 16 residues. The CDR3 bases are TGCGCCAGCAGCCCGGGGACAGGGGCGGTTAACTATGGCTACACCTTC. It is translated as CASSPGTGAVNYGYTF.

The V gene is TRBV19, the J gene TRBJ1-4; 7 bases fit TRBD1. Germline CDR1 LNHDA, CDR2 SQIVND (reference sequence). CDR3 length: 14 amino acids. V dropped 5 bases and J dropped 12; count of bases not matched to a gene: 12. The CDR3 reads CASSLRPPGGELFF. CDR3 nucleotides: TGTGCCAGTAGTCTTCGGCCCCCAGGGGGGGAACTGTTTTTT.

The V and J genes are TRBV12-5 and TRBJ2-7; maybe TRBD2 (6 bases). Trimming removed 7 bases at V and 5 bases at J, with 24 bases between. The germline gives CDR1 LGHNT, CDR2 FRNRAP. The CDR3 covers 16 residues. In DNA, the CDR3 is TGTGCTAGTGCCCCCTTCGGGACGGCGGGATTCGACGAGCAGTACTTC. Protein product: CASAPFGTAGFDEQYF.

This clone was detected once. The CDR3 sequence: CAITERQGVEVGEAFF. The CDR3 DNA sequence: TGTGCCATCACCGAGCGACAGGGGGTAGAGGTAGGTGAAGCTTTCTTT. The rearrangement joins TRBV10-3 to TRBJ1-1; TRBD1 agrees at 9 bases. Germline CDR1 reads ENHRY; CDR2 reads SYGVKD. This CDR3 has 16 residues. V lost 7 bases, J lost 7 bases, and 16 bases stayed unmatched.

This chain uses TRBV9 with TRBJ1-2; 7 nucleotides line up with TRBD1. The CDR3 has 14 amino acids. Germline-derived CDR1 and CDR2 are SGDLS and YYNGEE. The ends lost 6 bases at V and 4 bases at J; junction bases unmatched: 9. The CDR3 region has the DNA TGTGCCAGCACCTCCGGGTGGGACAGCTATGGCTACACCTTC. It translates to CASTSGWDSYGYTF.

The chain carries TRBV5-1 and TRBJ1-2, with D possibly being TRBD1 (6 bases). CDR3 length: 15 amino acids. The V end lost 0 bases, the J end lost 2 bases, and 11 bases lay between the germline ends. Germline V gene data show CDR1 as SGHRS and CDR2 as YFSETQ. The CDR3 DNA sequence: TGCGCCAGCAGCTTGGAGGCGGGGGCGAACTATGGCTACACCTTC. Translating it yields CASSLEAGANYGYTF.

This clone was seen more than once but under ten times. The chain links TRBV9 to TRBJ2-1; D may be TRBD1 or TRBD2 (5 bases each). CDR1 is SGDLS and CDR2 is YYNGEE in the germline V gene. Trimming removed 7 bases from V and 5 bases from J, with 13 bases in between. CDR3 size: 13 residues. The CDR3 reads CASHGGRDNEQFF. CDR3 DNA: TGTGCCAGCCATGGGGGTCGGGACAATGAGCAGTTCTTC.

The sample holds a few counts of this clone. The rearrangement uses TRBV6-1 and TRBJ1-1; D unclear. The CDR3 loop spans 12 amino acids. CDR1 is MNHNS and CDR2 is SASEGT in the germline V gene. Trimming cost V 6 bases and J 5 bases, with 10 bases left between them. CDR3 in amino acids: CASRKWVTEAFF. The CDR3 DNA reads as TGTGCCAGCAGAAAGTGGGTTACTGAAGCTTTCTTT.

The chain recombines TRBV7-2 with TRBJ2-2; TRBD2 matches 15 bases. The CDR3 sequence is 16 residues long. With V trimmed by 5 bases and J by 6 bases, 4 bases remained unmatched. Germline V gene lookup returns CDR1 SGHTA and CDR2 FQGNSA. The CDR3 DNA sequence: TGTGCCAGCAGCGGGGGACTAGCGGGAGGCCCCGGGGAGCTGTTTTTT. Translating gives CASSGGLAGGPGELFF.

This clone was picked up one time. The V gene is TRBV7-6, the J gene TRBJ1-1, with D unclear. Trimming removed 1 base at V and 0 bases at J, with 6 bases between. Germline V gives CDR1 SGHVS, CDR2 FNYEAQ. This CDR3 is 14 amino acids long. The CDR3 coding sequence is TGTGCCAGCAGCTTAGGGGAAATGAACACTGAAGCTTTCTTT. It yields the protein CASSLGEMNTEAFF.

This clone was detected once. The chain combines TRBV30 with TRBJ2-3; D is undetermined. Looked up from germline, CDR1 is GTSNPN and CDR2 is SVGIG (reference sequence). CDR3 size: 12 residues. The V and J ends lost 5 bases and 1 base respectively, with 7 bases between them. The CDR3: CAWDIGTDTQYF. The CDR3, as DNA: TGTGCCTGGGACATTGGCACAGATACGCAGTATTTT.

The chain has TRBV10-2 and TRBJ2-7, with 9 bases identical to TRBD1. Germline V CDR1 and CDR2: WSHSY, SAAADI. V was clipped by 1 base and J by 8 bases; unmatched bases: 12. CDR3 length: 16 amino acids. This CDR3 is CASSEFHSGQGSKQYF. The CDR3 DNA reads TGCGCCAGCAGTGAGTTCCACTCGGGACAGGGATCAAAGCAGTACTTC.

This sequence joins TRBV30 and TRBJ2-1; D perhaps matches TRBD2 (6 bases). The CDR3 extends over 13 amino acids. Germline assignment: CDR1 GTSNPN and CDR2 SVGIG (reference sequence). V lost 3 bases, J lost 10 bases, and 16 bases lay in between. The CDR3 sequence is CAWRSTGAREQFF. CDR3 nucleotides: TGTGCCTGGAGATCGACGGGAGCCAGGGAGCAGTTCTTC.

The chain carries TRBV7-9 and TRBJ2-2, with D hard to call. Deletions cut 5 bases from V and 0 bases from J, with 13 bases between. Germline lookup yields CDR1 SEHNR and CDR2 FQNEAQ (reference sequence). This CDR3 has 16 amino acids. CDR3 residues: CASSRLPTSNTGELFF. CDR3 DNA sequence: TGTGCCAGCAGCCGCCTCCCGACCTCGAACACCGGGGAGCTGTTTTTT.

The chain carries TRBV4-3 and TRBJ1-6; possibly TRBD1 for D (5 bases). The CDR3 contains 16 residues. Germline-derived CDR1 and CDR2 are LGHNA and YSLEER. The V end lost 0 bases, the J end lost 9 bases, and 15 bases lay between the germline ends. CDR3 nucleotides: TGCGCCAGCAGCCAAGATCCTGTGAGGGGAAGTTCACCCCTCCACTTT. Amino acids: CASSQDPVRGSSPLHF.

The V call is TRBV7-2, the J call TRBJ2-6; TRBD1 might be the D (5 bases). Germline lookup yields CDR1 SGHTA and CDR2 FQGNSA. Trimming left V 1 base short and J 4 bases short, with 11 bases between. The CDR3 runs 16 residues. Here the CDR3 reads CASSLGPGNGANVLTF. The CDR3 region has the DNA TGTGCCAGCAGCTTAGGCCCAGGGAACGGGGCCAACGTCCTGACTTTC.

The chain employs TRBV21-1 and TRBJ2-7; the D call TRBD2 from the table was never checked on the DNA. TRBV21-1 has pseudogene status. This CDR3 has 14 residues. For the CDR3, the DNA is TGTGCCAGCAGCAAAGTGAGGGAGGGGGTCGAGCAGTACTTC. Residues: CASSKVREGVEQYF.